This TCR beta chain is from a study of cytomegalovirus exposure and HLA in healthy donors. The CDR3 is 15 residues long. Germline V gene lookup returns CDR1 MGHRA and CDR2 YSYEKL. Trimming shortened V by 0 bases and J by 8 bases, and 13 bases separated the two germline ends. Notes on the study in general: Published work reported that the classifier diagnosed cytomegalovirus status with high specificity and sensitivity. One cluster of highly shared sequence variants probably arose as a sequencing artifact.

The PCR had 60 Vbeta and 13 Jbeta primers. The protocol was immunoSEQ multiplex PCR, while the TCRdb copy is restricted to in-frame clones and leaves out a portion. Of about 160,000 clones in the sample, around 84% are singletons; the top ten hold 7% to 9%. This clone was recorded a few times. The antigen is unknown. Sequenced sample: PBMCs. V gene TRBV4-1 combines with J gene TRBJ1-4, with D maybe TRBD1 (5 bases). The origin of this receptor is a male donor in good health and CMV-seropositive. The CDR3 DNA is TGCGCCAGCAGCCAAGAACGGGGGGTGGGGGAAAAACTGTTTTTT. It specifies CASSQERGVGEKLFF.